The sequence of this T cell receptor beta chain was determined in a study of human T cells and chemical hapten exposure (dated by TCRdb to about 2021). For the study in its entirety: The libraries were sequenced as a pool, and the TCR yield per sample differed mostly because of small variations in library volumes within the pool. From each blood RNA sample, both TCR alpha and TCR beta chains were sequenced. Peripheral blood TCR repertoire changes were tracked in vivo in alopecia patients during primary and secondary sensitization to the hapten diphenylcyclopropenone (DPC). Here is what the overall study found, with its caveats: No change with DPC sensitization was found in the number of TCRs above 1 in 1000 frequency, and no evidence of global repertoire structure alterations was found. Repeated subsampling changed both the strength of the expansion versus patch-test correlation and the threshold at which the correlation became significant.

Libraries were made using 5' RACE. The sequencer was an Illumina MiSeq. Library preparation attached unique molecular identifiers to individual cDNA molecules for quantitative, reproducible TCR counting. In the source study's methods: The median number of TCRs per sample was 85,000 to 100,000, ranging from 23,224 to 690,600. The Decombinator software suite was used to annotate V, J and CDR3 in the TCR reads. To make PS versus PT1 abundance plots, every sample was subsampled to the same number of TCRs (28,000). TCRs were defined as expanded if absent before sensitization and observed at least eight times at the 2-week time point. The public reads were run again by TCRdb, first through fastp at Q25 and then through MiXCR, and only productive beta chains were kept. For every CDR3 protein sequence, its rows merge into one entry that carries the most common genes and DNA. In this record, the V and J calls reflect TCRdb's handling and not the investigators' own analysis. The sample table lists 110,000 or so distinct CDR3 sequences, approximately 20% of them with a count of one. The top ten hold approximately 2.6% of the sample.

Reading from cysteine to phenylalanine, the CDR3 counts 14 amino acids. The retained sequence is limited to the CDR3, 42 bases, with the frame set at the first base. CDR1 and CDR2 are drawn from the germline V gene (reference sequence): DFQATT, SNEGSKA. The trim is 5 bases for V and 7 bases for J, with a gap of 17 bases between the germline ends. Worth noting for this clonotype: It lacks a known antigen. The record has no base qualities; no much larger clone is one base away.

Total RNA was extracted from unfractionated whole blood that had been collected in Tempus Blood RNA tubes. About five healthy volunteers served as TCR sequencing controls and were bled at day 0, 2 weeks and 6 weeks. The chain uses TRBV20-1 and TRBJ1-4, with the D segment identity uncertain. The receptor's source is a human donor in good health. The CDR3 protein is CSAGRPGEGEKLFF. Read as DNA, the sequence is TGCAGTGCTGGCCGACCGGGCGAGGGTGAAAAACTGTTTTTT.